Below, one TCR beta chain is given with its context. It has no known antigen specificity. The record has no base qualities; no much larger clone is one base away. The data belong to a study of chemoradiotherapy in HPV16-positive cancers (dated 2022 in TCRdb). In terms of the full investigation: Candidate HPV-specific T-cell clones and common TCR motifs were defined through functional T-cell assays on cells from two HPV16-positive patients. Whether T-cell immunity against the HPV oncoproteins E6 and E7 changes during chemoradiotherapy and whether survival is affected by this immunity were examined in the study. TCR repertoires from around 80 patients with HPV-related cancers were then used to track the candidate HPV-specific TCRs and motifs. Overall study results and their limits: The functional definition of HPV-specific T cells came from only a couple of HPV16-positive patients, and the survival association was reported for HPV16-positive patients. Among HPV16-positive patients, expansion of HPV-responsive T cells during chemoradiotherapy was associated with better recurrence-free survival. Expansion of candidate HPV-specific clones and E7-related TCR motifs was observed in the tumor microenvironment during treatment, whereas no such expansion was observed for non-HPV-specific T cells.

Repertoires were sampled repeatedly over the course of chemoradiotherapy, so clonal expansion could be followed in the tumor microenvironment. According to the germline V gene (reference sequence), CDR1 reads GTSNPN and CDR2 reads SVGIG. The cysteine opens and the phenylalanine closes a CDR3 of 13 amino acids. CDR3 DNA is the only sequence kept; it has 39 bases, read in frame from the first base. A distance of 10 bases separates the germline ends of V and J, which lose 0 bases and 5 bases respectively. Preparation of the library involved the immunoSEQ multiplex PCR assay. TCRdb took this table from immuneACCESS and kept in-frame rearrangements with V and J called. Such tables lack part of the clones; where checked against another copy, unresolved V genes explain under half of the gap, and the rest is unexplained. The sample yields about 25,000 clones; approximately 90% were counted once. The top ten clonotypes cover around a fifth of the sample.

The specimen was blood, collected from a patient who underwent chemoradiotherapy. The chain is assembled from TRBV30 and TRBJ2-5, with no confident D gene call. This TCR came from a human donor with HPV-associated anogenital cancer. The DNA is as follows: TGTGCCTGGAGTGTGAGTTTTTGGGAGACCCAGTACTTC. Its product reads: CAWSVSFWETQYF.